This note documents a single TCR beta chain sequence. The antigen is not known. Germline V CDR1 and CDR2: SNHLY, FYNNEI. The CDR3 has 16 amino acids. The V gene lost 0 bases and the J gene lost 2 bases, with 12 bases spanning the gap. The sample belongs to a study of cytomegalovirus exposure and HLA in healthy donors. Study background: T cells numbering around 170 million yielded fewer than 140 million unique TCR beta sequences in an earlier analysis.

Primers for the PCR totalled 60 Vbeta and 13 Jbeta. Assay: immunoSEQ multiplex PCR; the TCRdb copy retains only in-frame clones and omits some. The repertoire has some 83,000 clones, more than 70% of them found once; the top ten carry 3.5% to 5%. General study results and limits: The dataset shows that most TCR sequences were rare, while some public TCRs occurred in many donors. In a later analysis, across HLA loci, associated TCR counts were highest for DRB1, lowest for HLA-C. It was taken for granted in presence/absence analyses that sequencing depth across donors was roughly uniform.

The rearrangement joins TRBV2 to TRBJ2-3; D not certain. The sequenced sample consisted of PBMCs. This sequence originates from a man aged 60 to 75 in good health and CMV-seronegative. The CDR3 loop is CASSEAQAGFTDTQYF. CDR3 DNA sequence: TGTGCCAGCAGTGAAGCGCAGGCAGGCTTCACAGATACGCAGTATTTT.